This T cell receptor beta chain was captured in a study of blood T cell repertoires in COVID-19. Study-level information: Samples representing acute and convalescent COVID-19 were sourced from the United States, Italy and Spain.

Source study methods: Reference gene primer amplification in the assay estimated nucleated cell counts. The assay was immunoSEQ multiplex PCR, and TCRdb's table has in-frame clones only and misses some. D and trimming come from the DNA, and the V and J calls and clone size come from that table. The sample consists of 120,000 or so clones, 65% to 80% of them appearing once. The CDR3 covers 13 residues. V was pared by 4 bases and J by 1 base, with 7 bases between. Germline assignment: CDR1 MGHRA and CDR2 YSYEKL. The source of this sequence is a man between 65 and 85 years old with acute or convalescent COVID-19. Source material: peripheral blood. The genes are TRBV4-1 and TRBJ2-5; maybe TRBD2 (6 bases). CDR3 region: CASSRDSQETQYF. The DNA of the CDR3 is TGCGCCAGCAGCCGGGACTCCCAAGAGACCCAGTACTTC.